The entry below describes one T cell receptor beta chain. Its antigen is still unknown. The CDR3 has 14 residues. Germline trimming cut 7 bases from V and 3 bases from J; bases unmatched to any gene: 5. Germline CDR1 and CDR2: SNHLY and FYNNEI. Using its own MiXCR run on the reads, TCRdb lists one record per CDR3 protein. The sample yields under 850,000 distinct CDR3 sequences, about 30% seen once. These data come from a study of T cell repertoires in cytomegalovirus infection. Study-level information: A matching HLA type, together with CMV infection, was signaled by public TCR beta signatures. General study results and limits: In two of eight donors, the top clonotype was HLA-C-restricted CMV-specific. Carriers of CMV and the relevant HLA type were discriminated by public TCR beta frequency.

Sample: cultured PBMCs, taken from culture after CMV antigen stimulation. V usage is TRBV2 and J usage is TRBJ2-2, with 7 bases identical to TRBD1. The receptor's source is a human donor in good health (CMV status not recorded). Some clones in this sample may be carry-over from other donors' samples. CDR3 sequence reads: CASTPTGHTGELFF. The DNA of the CDR3 is TGTGCCAGCACTCCGACAGGGCACACCGGGGAGCTGTTTTTT.